The sequence of this T cell receptor (beta chain) was determined in a study of blood T cell repertoires in COVID-19. The data were produced by immunoSEQ multiplex PCR, yet TCRdb's version contains in-frame clones alone and is incomplete. The table includes 400,000 to 450,000 clones, less than 95% detected once. CDR3 size: 14 residues. From germline, CDR1 is LNHDA and CDR2 SQIVND (reference sequence). Trimming removed 6 bases at V and 7 bases at J, with 18 bases between. The chain is built from TRBV19 and TRBJ1-2; D not certain. The TCR comes from a man aged 18 to 35 who had recovered from COVID-19. What was sequenced was PBMCs or T cells enriched from blood (not recorded which). The CDR3 loop reads CASREPGKLSGYTF. The CDR3 coding sequence is TGTGCCAGTAGGGAACCGGGAAAATTATCTGGCTACACCTTC.